This passage covers 25 T cell receptor beta chains from one sample sequenced in a study of T cell responses to AZD1222 COVID-19 vaccine. Generated by immunoSEQ multiplex PCR, the TCRdb table keeps only in-frame clones and is missing some. The sample carries roughly 130,000 clones, roughly 90% recorded once. The sequences come from peripheral blood, collected on day 0 of AZD1222 vaccination. These receptors were taken from an adult in good health.

The chain has TRBV28 and TRBJ1-2; maybe TRBD1 (5 bases). Trimming pared 8 bases from V and 3 bases from J, leaving 16 bases between. Germline V gene lookup returns CDR1 MDHEN and CDR2 SYDVKM. The CDR3 covers 14 residues. CDR3 sequence (DNA): TGTGCCAGCGACCGGGGCCGCTGGGACTATGGCTACACCTTC. Amino acids: CASDRGRWDYGYTF.

The rearrangement uses TRBV14 and TRBJ2-7; no clear D. Germline values: CDR1 SGHDN, CDR2 FVKESK. V lost 1 base to trimming and J lost 4 bases, with 8 bases between them. The CDR3 is 13 residues long. Written as DNA, the CDR3 is TGTGCCAGCAGCCAAGTAACCCTATACGAGCAGTACTTC. Translation gives CASSQVTLYEQYF. The whole variable domain, remainder taken from reference TRBV14 and TRBJ2-7, is EAGVTQFPSHSVIEKGQTVTLRCDPISGHDNLYWYRRVMGKEIKFLLHFVKESKQDESGMPNNRFLAERTGGTYSTLKVQPAELEDSGVYFCASSQVTLYEQYFGPGTRLTVT.

The chain uses TRBV6-4 and TRBJ2-3, with a weak D call TRBD2 (5 bases). This CDR3 is built from 16 residues. V was pared by 2 bases and J by 4 bases, with 16 bases between. CDR1 is MRHNA and CDR2 is SNTAGT in the germline V gene. CDR3 loop: CASSDLPRGLPDTQYF. CDR3 DNA: TGTGCCAGCAGTGACCTCCCCCGGGGTTTGCCAGATACGCAGTATTTT.

This chain uses TRBV10-3 with TRBJ1-6; TRBD1 matches 8 bases. V gave up 5 bases and J gave up 4 bases; unmatched junction bases: 7. This CDR3 comprises 16 residues. Germline CDR1 is ENHRY and CDR2 is SYGVKD. CDR3 region: CAISYGQGSYNSPLHF. The CDR3 nucleotides are TGTGCCATCAGTTATGGACAGGGCAGTTATAATTCACCCCTCCACTTT.

The chain is built from TRBV19 and TRBJ1-2; D is undetermined. V lost 3 bases, J lost 4 bases, and 15 bases lay in between. Germline CDR1 LNHDA, CDR2 SQIVND (reference sequence). CDR3 length equals 15 residues. CDR3 loop: CASSIGKATGYGYTF. The CDR3 nucleotides are TGTGCCAGTAGTATTGGCAAGGCGACGGGCTATGGCTACACCTTC.

The chain links TRBV7-9 to TRBJ2-1; a weak D match, TRBD2 (6 bases). V shed 5 bases and J shed 9 bases, with 17 bases lying between them. The CDR3 has 14 amino acids. Germline V CDR1 and CDR2: SEHNR, FQNEAQ (reference sequence). CDR3 DNA sequence: TGTGCCAGCAGCCCCAGTGCGGGGACCCCTGAGCAGTTCTTC. It translates to CASSPSAGTPEQFF.

The chain is built from TRBV10-3 and TRBJ2-5; D call uncertain. The CDR3 runs to 12 residues. Trimming shortened V by 2 bases and J by 5 bases, and 6 bases separated the two germline ends. Germline loops: CDR1 ENHRY, CDR2 SYGVKD. CDR3 bases: TGTGCCATCAGTGAGGCATCGGAGACCCAGTACTTC. It encodes CAISEASETQYF.

The chain recombines TRBV27 with TRBJ1-2; D unclear. This CDR3 is built from 15 residues. The germline V gene has CDR1 MNHEY and CDR2 SMNVEV (reference sequence). V lost 4 bases and J 0 bases, leaving 12 bases between the germline ends. The CDR3 sequence is CASSSRSLSNYGYTF. For the CDR3, the DNA is TGTGCCAGCAGTTCCCGATCCCTCTCTAACTATGGCTACACCTTC.

The chain has TRBV4-1 and TRBJ2-2; possible D gene TRBD1, 6 bases. Germline loops: CDR1 MGHRA, CDR2 YSYEKL. V lost 1 base, J lost 3 bases, and 12 bases lay in between. The CDR3 extends over 16 amino acids. The CDR3 loop reads CASSQVQGQYTGELFF. In nucleotides, the CDR3 is TGCGCCAGCAGCCAAGTGCAGGGGCAGTACACCGGGGAGCTGTTTTTT.

The V call is TRBV4-1, the J call TRBJ1-2, with D hard to call. Trimming stripped 0 bases from V and 4 bases from J, with 6 bases between. The CDR3 sequence is 13 residues long. CDR1 is MGHRA, CDR2 YSYEKL, per germline. In DNA form, the CDR3 reads TGCGCCAGCAGCCAAGAGGCAGGCTATGGCTACACCTTC. This translates into CASSQEAGYGYTF.

This chain joins TRBV2 and TRBJ2-1; no firm D call. The CDR3 has 15 amino acids. CDR1 and CDR2 from the germline V gene are SNHLY and FYNNEI. The germline V and J ends were trimmed by 6 bases and 5 bases, with 17 bases remaining between them. CDR3 bases: TGTGCCAGCAGAGAAACCTACACAAGGAACAATGAGCAGTTCTTC. Its protein product is CASRETYTRNNEQFF. Full variable domain (missing parts from reference TRBV2 and TRBJ2-1): EPEVTQTPSHQVTQMGQEVILRCVPISNHLYFYWYRQILGQKVEFLVSFYNNEISEKSEIFDDQFSVERPDGSNFTLKIRSTKLEDSAMYFCASRETYTRNNEQFFGPGTRLTVL.

This chain joins TRBV7-9 and TRBJ1-1; 9 positions agree with TRBD1. Germline V lookup: CDR1 SEHNR, CDR2 FQNEAQ (reference sequence). With 1 base clipped from V and 0 bases from J, the junction kept 3 bases outside the gene matches. The CDR3 runs to 16 residues. Here the CDR3 reads CASSLGQGGLNTEAFF. The CDR3, as DNA: TGTGCCAGCAGCTTAGGACAGGGGGGGCTGAACACTGAAGCTTTCTTT.

This rearrangement joins TRBV9 to TRBJ2-7; tentative D call: TRBD1 (5 bases). CDR1 is SGDLS, CDR2 YYNGEE, per germline. CDR3 size: 13 residues. V lost 4 bases and J lost 6, with 14 bases in between. The CDR3, as DNA: TGTGCCAGCAGCCCCAGAAGGGGTTCCGAGCAGTACTTC. This gives the protein CASSPRRGSEQYF.

This chain joins TRBV28 and TRBJ1-1, with D unresolved. Germline V CDR1 and CDR2: MDHEN, SYDVKM. Trimming removed 3 bases at V and 1 base at J, with 9 bases between. The CDR3 contains 14 residues. CDR3: CASSLPRPNTEAFF. The CDR3 region has the DNA TGTGCCAGCAGTTTGCCCCGGCCGAACACTGAAGCTTTCTTT.

This clone was seen a few times. The chain is built from TRBV9 and TRBJ1-4; 12 bases line up with TRBD1. CDR3 length: 16 residues. Germline values: CDR1 SGDLS, CDR2 YYNGEE. V was pared by 4 bases and J by 6 bases, with 7 bases of the junction left unmatched. For the CDR3, the DNA is TGTGCCAGCAGCACGGACGGGACAGGGGGCTATGAAAAACTGTTTTTT. Amino acid sequence: CASSTDGTGGYEKLFF.

The chain combines TRBV6-5 with TRBJ1-5; the match to TRBD1 covers 11 bases. V shed 4 bases, J shed 5 bases, and the junction held 7 bases outside the gene matches. The CDR3 is 16 amino acids. From germline, CDR1 is MNHEY and CDR2 SVGAGI. The DNA of the CDR3 is TGTGCCAGCAGTTCCGGGACAGGGGGTTGGTATCAGCCCCAGCATTTT. Translated: CASSSGTGGWYQPQHF.

V usage is TRBV3-1 (or the pseudogene TRBV3-2) and J usage is TRBJ1-2; the D is unclear. The CDR3 sequence is 15 residues long. Germline V gene lookup returns CDR1 LGHDT and CDR2 YNNKEL (reference sequence). V lost 1 base and J lost 2, with 11 bases in between. The CDR3 is CASSQVWTPNYGYTF. The CDR3 DNA reads TGTGCCAGCAGCCAAGTCTGGACGCCGAACTATGGCTACACCTTC.

V is TRBV11-1 and J is TRBJ2-3; possibly TRBD2 for D (5 bases). Trimming shortened V by 2 bases and J by 0 bases, and 6 bases separated the two germline ends. Germline CDR1 and CDR2: SGHAT and FQDESV (reference sequence). The CDR3 runs to 14 residues. CDR3 sequence reads: CASSLSGSTDTQYF. As DNA, the CDR3 is TGTGCCAGCAGCTTAAGCGGTAGCACAGATACGCAGTATTTT.

As to this clone: The sample carries other DNA sequences with the same CDR3. CDR3 sequence (DNA): TGTGCCAGCAGCTTATTGGGGACCCACTACGAGCAGTACTTC. As protein: CASSLLGTHYEQYF. The genes are TRBV11-2 and TRBJ2-7; D may correspond to TRBD1 or TRBD2 (5 bases each). This CDR3 spans 14 amino acids. V was trimmed by 2 bases and J by 3 bases, leaving 11 bases between them. Germline V gives CDR1 SGHAT, CDR2 FQNNGV.

The chain joins TRBV10-1 to TRBJ2-7; 15 nucleotides align to TRBD2. The ends lost 8 bases at V and 11 bases at J; junction bases unmatched: 16. Germline CDR1 is WNHNN and CDR2 is SYGVQD (reference sequence). There are 16 residues in the CDR3. CDR3 sequence reads: CASGLAGGPDRSGEYF. Here the CDR3 DNA reads TGCGCCAGCGGACTAGCGGGGGGGCCGGACAGATCCGGGGAGTACTTC.

The rearrangement joins TRBV10-1 to TRBJ1-6, with D tentatively TRBD1 (5 bases). V lost 2 bases and J 9 bases, leaving 11 bases between the germline ends. Germline-derived CDR1 and CDR2 are WNHNN and SYGVQD (reference sequence). The CDR3 runs to 14 residues. The CDR3 here is CASSEAGFGSPLHF. The CDR3 DNA reads TGCGCCAGCAGTGAGGCAGGGTTCGGTTCACCCCTCCACTTT.

The chain links TRBV6-5 to TRBJ2-3; D ambiguous. The CDR3 extends over 13 amino acids. Germline CDR1 reads MNHEY; CDR2 reads SVGAGI. Trimming took off 2 bases at V and 6 bases at J, with 9 bases between the two ends. The CDR3 DNA reads as TGTGCCAGCAGTTACACTGACTTGGATACGCAGTATTTT. This translates into CASSYTDLDTQYF.

This clone was seen more than once but under ten times. V usage is TRBV20-1 and J usage is TRBJ2-4; D is unresolved. V lost 7 bases, J lost 12 bases, and 13 bases lay in between. From germline, CDR1 is DFQATT and CDR2 SNEGSKA (reference sequence). There are 10 residues in the CDR3. The CDR3 loop reads CSVRAPSQYF. For the CDR3, the DNA is TGCAGTGTTCGCGCTCCAAGTCAGTACTTC.

The genes are TRBV11-3 and TRBJ1-4, with D hard to call. V was shortened by 1 base and J by 8 bases, with 11 bases between the two germline ends. The germline CDR1 and CDR2 sequences are SGHNT and YENEEA. This CDR3 is built from 14 residues. CDR3: CASSLGSVTEKLFF. The CDR3 DNA is TGTGCCAGCAGCTTAGGATCGGTAACAGAAAAACTGTTTTTT.

The chain links TRBV28 to TRBJ1-2, with D possibly being TRBD1 (6 bases). The V and J ends lost 6 bases and 8 bases respectively, with 16 bases between them. Germline CDR1 reads MDHEN; CDR2 reads SYDVKM. This CDR3 spans 13 amino acids. CDR3 bases: TGTGCCAGCAGGGTACAGGGAGCAGGGGGCTACACCTTC. Translated: CASRVQGAGGYTF.